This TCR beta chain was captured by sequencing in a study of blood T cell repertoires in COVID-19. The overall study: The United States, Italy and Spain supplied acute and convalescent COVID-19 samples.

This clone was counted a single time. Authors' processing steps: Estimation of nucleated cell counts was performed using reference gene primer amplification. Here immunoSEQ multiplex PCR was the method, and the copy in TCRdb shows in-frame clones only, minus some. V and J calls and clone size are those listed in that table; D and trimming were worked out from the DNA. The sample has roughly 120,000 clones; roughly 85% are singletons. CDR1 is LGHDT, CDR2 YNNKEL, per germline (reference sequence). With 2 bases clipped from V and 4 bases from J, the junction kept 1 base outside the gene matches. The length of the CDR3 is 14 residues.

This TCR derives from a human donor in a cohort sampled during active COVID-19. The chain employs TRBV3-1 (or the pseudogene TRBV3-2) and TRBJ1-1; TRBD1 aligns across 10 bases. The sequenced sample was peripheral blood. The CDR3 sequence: CASSQWTGGTEAFF. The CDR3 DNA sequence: TGTGCCAGCAGCCAATGGACAGGGGGCACTGAAGCTTTCTTT.